Described below is a single T cell receptor (beta chain) sequence and its context. What it binds is not known. Sequencing templates came from extracted RNA that was reverse transcribed into cDNA. Repertoires were generated with immunoSEQ multiplex PCR, while TCRdb's copy carries only in-frame clones and drops some. The profile shows roughly 98,000 clones, 50% to 75% of them singletons. The data derive from a study of CD8+ T cells in alopecia areata. The overall study: Patients in the treated group were given tofacitinib by mouth, 5 to 10 mg twice a day. Tofacitinib ran for 6 to 18 months before 6 months off drug. Study results and caveats: Under tofacitinib, fewer expanded CD8+ clones appeared among the top 100 scalp clones.

Sample treatment: oral pan-JAK inhibitor, 5-10 mg twice daily. Peripheral blood and lesional scalp punch biopsies were taken from alopecia areata patients. From germline, CDR1 is LNHNV and CDR2 YYDKDF (reference sequence). The CDR3 runs 16 residues. V shed 1 base, J shed 3 bases, and the junction held 4 bases outside the gene matches. The source was CD8+ T cells sorted from blood, collected at week 4, from a patient treated with tofacitinib. The source of this sequence is a human donor with alopecia areata. The rearrangement joins TRBV15 to TRBJ2-1; TRBD1 matches 9 bases. CDR3 in DNA: TGTGCCACCAGCAGAGGGGGGACAGGGTACTACAATGAGCAGTTCTTC. Translating gives CATSRGGTGYYNEQFF.